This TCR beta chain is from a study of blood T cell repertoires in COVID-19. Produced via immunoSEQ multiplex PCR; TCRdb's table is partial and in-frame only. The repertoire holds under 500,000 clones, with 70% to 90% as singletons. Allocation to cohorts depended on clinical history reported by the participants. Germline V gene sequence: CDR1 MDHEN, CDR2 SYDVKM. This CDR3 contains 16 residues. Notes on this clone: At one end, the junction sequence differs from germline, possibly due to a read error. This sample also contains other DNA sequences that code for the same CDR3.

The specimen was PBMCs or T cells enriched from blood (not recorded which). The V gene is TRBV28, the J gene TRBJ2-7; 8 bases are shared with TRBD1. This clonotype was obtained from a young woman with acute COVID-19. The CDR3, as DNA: TGTGCCAGCAGTTTATGGTCAGGGGGCCATCCCTATGAGCAGTACTTC. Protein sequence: CASSLWSGGHPYEQYF.